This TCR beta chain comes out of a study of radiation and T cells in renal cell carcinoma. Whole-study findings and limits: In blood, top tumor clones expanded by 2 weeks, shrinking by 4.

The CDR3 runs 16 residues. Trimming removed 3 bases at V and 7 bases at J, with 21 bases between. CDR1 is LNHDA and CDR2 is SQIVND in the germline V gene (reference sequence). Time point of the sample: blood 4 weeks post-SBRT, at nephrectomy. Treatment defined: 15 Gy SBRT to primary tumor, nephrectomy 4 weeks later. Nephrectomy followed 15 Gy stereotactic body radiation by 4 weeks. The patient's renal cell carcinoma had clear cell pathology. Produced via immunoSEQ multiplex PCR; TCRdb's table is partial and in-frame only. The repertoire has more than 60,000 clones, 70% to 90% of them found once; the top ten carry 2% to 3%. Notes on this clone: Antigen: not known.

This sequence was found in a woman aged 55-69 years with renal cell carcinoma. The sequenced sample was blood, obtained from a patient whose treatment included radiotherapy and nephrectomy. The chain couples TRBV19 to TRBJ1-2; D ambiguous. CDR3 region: CASSILMAQFRLGYTF. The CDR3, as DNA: TGTGCCAGTAGTATTCTTATGGCGCAGTTCCGCCTTGGCTACACCTTC.